These T cell receptor beta chains were read from a single sample in a study of radiation and T cells in renal cell carcinoma. Repertoires were generated with immunoSEQ multiplex PCR, while TCRdb's copy carries only in-frame clones and drops some. The top ten clones hold roughly a quarter of a sample with 130,000 or so clones, 70% to 90% of them seen once. The specimen comprised blood, sampled from a patient whose treatment included radiotherapy and nephrectomy. The receptors originated from a woman in her forties or fifties with renal cell carcinoma. The CDR3 runs from the conserved cysteine through the conserved F or W. Each record gives: D gene, clone size, J gene, V gene, CDR3 DNA, CDR3 protein. The D gene is left open where the match is weak. Expanded clones get a size class; other rows say once, few or many, or leave the size out.

. | . | TRBJ1-1 | TRBV7-6 | TGTGCCAGCAGCCTTACAGCGGCCTCGGTGAACACTGAAGCTTTCTTT | CASSLTAASVNTEAFF
. | . | TRBJ2-2 | TRBV7-8 | TGTGCCAGCAGCTTGCTTCCGGGGATGAACACCGGGGAGCTGTTTTTT | CASSLLPGMNTGELFF
TRBD1 | once | TRBJ2-5 | TRBV7-2 | TGTGCCAGCAGCTGGGACAGGGTGGTTGAGACCCAGTACTTC | CASSWDRVVETQYF
TRBD1 | . | TRBJ1-2 | TRBV6-5 | TGTGCCAGCAGCCGCGTAGGGGGCGACTATGGCTACACCTTC | CASSRVGGDYGYTF
. | . | TRBJ1-2 | TRBV4-1 | TGCGCCAGCAGCCAGGGGGCGGGCTACACCTTC | CASSQGAGYTF
. | few | TRBJ1-1 | TRBV20-1 | TGCAGTGCTAGAGATTACCCCGGGTTGTACTTT | CSARDYPGLYF
. | . | TRBJ1-5 | TRBV30 | TGTGCCTGGAGTGTAGGGTCCGCTAGCAATCAGCCCCAGCATTTT | CAWSVGSASNQPQHF
TRBD1 | . | TRBJ1-6 | TRBV4-3 | TGCGCCAGCAGCCAAACGACAGGGGATGGGGGTTCACCCCTCCACTTT | CASSQTTGDGGSPLHF
. | once | TRBJ1-6 | TRBV30 | TGTGCCTGGAGTGTGACGGGAGGCGCACCCCTCCACTTT | CAWSVTGGAPLHF
TRBD1 | . | TRBJ1-1 | TRBV27 | TGTGCCAGCAGAAAGACAGGGAGCACTGAAGCTTTCTTT | CASRKTGSTEAFF